This T cell receptor (beta chain) came from a study of T cell responses to AZD1222 COVID-19 vaccine. Study-wide findings and caveats: White British ancestry dominated among donors, who included more females, and clonal diversity was possibly underestimated. Among vaccine-associated CD4 TCRs, coverage spanned spike, with dominance at 160-218 and 743-854.

The V segment lost 7 bases and the J segment 3 bases; nucleotides outside the gene matches: 11. The CDR3 runs 16 residues. Germline V gene sequence: CDR1 MNHEY, CDR2 SVGEGT. Profiled with immunoSEQ multiplex PCR; TCRdb holds only in-frame clones, not every one. This table holds 120,000 or so clones, roughly 87% found once. As regards this clone: Its antigen is currently unknown.

The sequences come from peripheral blood, collected on day 0 of AZD1222 vaccination. J is TRBJ2-2 and V is TRBV6-2 or TRBV6-3, with 7 bases that match TRBD1. This clonotype was sampled from an adult in good health. The CDR3 protein is CASNPTGNGDTGELFF. The CDR3 DNA sequence: TGTGCCAGCAACCCGACAGGGAACGGAGACACCGGGGAGCTGTTTTTT.